This T cell receptor beta chain was captured in a study of T cell clones after liver transplantation (dated 2019 in TCRdb). Background for the entire study: ITN030ST, the source of the samples, was a randomized trial that attempted immunosuppression withdrawal within 2 years of liver transplantation. The study cohort included 8 liver transplant recipients, of whom 3 were classified as tolerant and 5 as non-tolerant. Three of the eight recipients were HCV-positive; the others were transplanted for non-autoimmune, non-viral indications. Tolerance was defined as complete withdrawal of immunosuppression for at least one year without a rise in liver enzymes beyond twice the upper limit of normal. Donor-reactive T cell clones were identified using TCRbeta sequencing after a pre-transplant mixed lymphocyte reaction and were then followed in post-transplant blood. Blood samples were collected pre-transplant, pre-randomization before withdrawal, and post-randomization after either full withdrawal or failed withdrawal. Subjects received no induction therapy and standard immunosuppression until randomization at 12-24 months post-transplant. As an antigen-independent comparator for donor-reactive sequences, third party-reactive TCRbeta sequences were also identified from pre-transplant MLRs.

Frozen genomic DNA underwent high-throughput TCRbeta CDR3 sequencing by immunoSEQ, including PCR amplification, mapping, bias correction and internal controls. Per the source publication's procedure: Only productive rearrangements were retained, and each unique TCRbeta sequence was defined by its CDR3 nucleotide sequence together with its V and J gene. For a sequence to be called donor-reactive, it needed a frequency of at least 0.01% and at least 5-fold expansion in CFSE-low cells compared with unstimulated pre-transplant cells. Minimum frequency thresholds were set for each subject based on the unstimulated sample with the lowest template count, ensuring at least 90% detection power. Repertoire turnover was measured by Jensen-Shannon divergence between the top 1000 TCRbeta sequences post- and pre-transplant. Changes in detection of donor-reactive sequences were assessed with two-sided Fisher's exact tests. TCRdb carries this immuneACCESS record with in-frame sequences only. Its versions omit some clonotypes, under half of them owing to an unresolved V gene in the studies checked, with the rest unexplained. V and J calls and clone size follow that table, whereas D and trimming were derived from the DNA. This sample holds around 100,000 clones; more than 75% were observed only once. The ten largest make up approximately 0.93% of the sample.

Based on the germline V gene, the CDR1 and CDR2 sequences are SGHRS and YFSETQ. At the junction V is shortened by 2 bases and J by 6 bases, with 9 bases in between. The CDR3 starts with the cysteine, ends with the phenylalanine, and has 12 residues. This entry keeps only the CDR3 DNA: 36 bases, framed from base 1. Interpreted using the paper, the time point label stands for: pre-transplant. Unstimulated PBMCs, after thawing, were stained for CD3, CD4 and CD8 and then FACS-sorted into CD3+CD4+ and CD3+CD8+ populations. Randomization to immunosuppression withdrawal applied to every one of the 8 studied subjects. The Qiagen DNeasy Blood and Tissue Kit was used for genomic DNA isolation. On this clone itself: Its antigen specificity is not known. The input lacks base qualities; no much larger clone sits a single base away.

The investigation overall reported the following: In two subjects, low numbers of available donor cells limited the measurable donor-reactive repertoire. Conclusions were preliminary, limited by small, heterogeneous patient numbers and non-standardized post-transplant time points. Donor-reactive sequences declined more than third party-reactive ones, suggesting partial antigen-specific deletion unrelated to withdrawal success. In most of the 8 subjects, regardless of tolerance or HCV status, circulating donor-reactive CD4 TCRbeta sequences dropped significantly post-transplant. After accounting for repertoire turnover, donor-reactive detection was significantly reduced in 7 of 8 subjects for CD4 and 8 of 8 for CD8. Because allograft tissue specimens were not available, migration of donor-reactive T cells into the graft, rather than deletion, may have occurred.

This sequence was found in a human donor who received a liver transplant. This chain joins TRBV5-1 to TRBJ2-7; the D gene is not confidently resolved. Sequenced here: CD4+ T cells from blood, sampled before liver transplant. The CDR3 corresponds to CASSFTVGEQYF. The DNA sequence follows: TGCGCCAGCAGCTTCACCGTAGGCGAGCAGTACTTC.